Listed here are 30 T cell receptor beta chains from one sample, sequenced in a study of cytomegalovirus exposure and HLA in healthy donors. The PCR used 60 Vbeta and 13 Jbeta primers. Sequencing used immunoSEQ multiplex PCR; TCRdb keeps in-frame clones, though not all of them. The data hold 150,000 or so clones, with about 80% observed a single time. The sequenced sample consisted of PBMCs. These receptor sequences come from a woman between 45 and 60 years old in good health and CMV-seropositive.

The chain carries TRBV9 and TRBJ2-1, with TRBD1 matching 9 bases. CDR1 is SGDLS and CDR2 is YYNGEE in the germline V gene. V trimming: 3 bases; J trimming: 5 bases; junction bases outside the gene matches: 3. The CDR3 covers 14 residues. The CDR3 nucleotides read TGTGCCAGCAGCGCGTGGACAGGGGACAATGAGCAGTTCTTC. Translated: CASSAWTGDNEQFF.

This chain links TRBV6-1 with TRBJ2-7, with 10 bases lining up with TRBD1. Germline loops: CDR1 MNHNS, CDR2 SASEGT. V lost 6 bases, J lost 7 bases, and 6 bases stayed unmatched. The CDR3 loop spans 13 amino acids. CDR3 sequence: CASRDRGLREQYF. The CDR3 region has the DNA TGTGCCAGCAGAGACAGGGGGCTAAGGGAGCAGTACTTC.

The chain employs TRBV7-2 and TRBJ2-5; 14 positions agree with TRBD2. The CDR3 has 15 amino acids. With V trimmed by 5 bases and J by 2 bases, 1 base remained unmatched. Germline CDR1 SGHTA, CDR2 FQGNSA. CDR3 protein: CASSRTSGGQETQYF. The CDR3, as DNA: TGTGCCAGCAGCCGGACTAGCGGGGGGCAAGAGACCCAGTACTTC.

The chain combines TRBV5-1 with TRBJ2-1, with 9 bases fitting TRBD1. The CDR3 has 14 residues. Looked up from germline, CDR1 is SGHRS and CDR2 is YFSETQ. V was pared by 5 bases and J by 9 bases, with 9 bases of the junction left unmatched. DNA of the CDR3: TGCGCCAGCAGTGGACAGGGGACGATCGGTGAGCAGTTCTTC. It encodes CASSGQGTIGEQFF.

The gene calls are TRBV4-2 and TRBJ2-3; D ambiguous. This CDR3 is 17 amino acids long. CDR1 is LGHNA and CDR2 is YNFKEQ in the germline V gene. V was trimmed by 0 bases and J by 0 bases, leaving 13 bases between them. The CDR3 nucleotides are TGTGCCAGCAGCCAAGATCGAGGCGGTCCTAGCACAGATACGCAGTATTTT. Protein: CASSQDRGGPSTDTQYF.

The rearrangement links TRBV7-2 to TRBJ2-2, with D possibly being TRBD2 (6 bases). V was trimmed by 6 bases and J by 0 bases, leaving 17 bases between them. Germline V gene data show CDR1 as SGHTA and CDR2 as FQGNSA. The CDR3 has 17 residues. CDR3 region: CASSPGVRSANTGELFF. The CDR3 DNA is TGTGCCAGCAGTCCGGGGGTGCGGTCCGCGAACACCGGGGAGCTGTTTTTT.

The rearrangement uses TRBV6-1 and TRBJ2-4; D possibly corresponds to TRBD2 (5 bases). V was pared by 2 bases and J by 6 bases, with 11 bases between. The CDR3 has 14 amino acids. The V gene's germline CDR1 is MNHNS and CDR2 SASEGT. In nucleotides, the CDR3 is TGTGCCAGCAGTGAAACGCGGGTAGGAAACATTCAGTACTTC. Protein product: CASSETRVGNIQYF.

The chain recombines TRBV27 with TRBJ1-3; a weak D match, TRBD1 (5 bases). The V end was cut by 4 bases, the J end by 0 bases, with 13 bases between. This CDR3 region has 16 residues. From germline, CDR1 is MNHEY and CDR2 SMNVEV (reference sequence). The CDR3 reads CASSYRAGPSGNTIYF. The CDR3 DNA follows: TGTGCCAGCAGTTACAGAGCAGGGCCCTCTGGAAACACCATATATTTT.

The sample holds one count of this clone. This chain connects TRBV4-1 to TRBJ2-5; 7 positions agree with TRBD2. The V gene's germline CDR1 is MGHRA and CDR2 YSYEKL. The length of the CDR3 is 16 residues. The trim removed 4 bases at V and 1 base at J, leaving 9 bases unmatched. The CDR3 nucleotides read TGCGCCAGCAGCCGAGGCGCTAGCGGTGTCCAAGAGACCCAGTACTTC. It codes for CASSRGASGVQETQYF.

The chain is built from TRBV10-3 and TRBJ2-1; TRBD1 matches at 9 bases. Germline CDR1 ENHRY, CDR2 SYGVKD. V dropped 2 bases and J dropped 4; count of bases not matched to a gene: 3. This CDR3 region has 15 residues. The CDR3 sequence is CAISEGQGRYNEQFF. The DNA for the CDR3 is TGTGCCATCAGTGAGGGACAGGGGAGGTACAATGAGCAGTTCTTC.

The rearrangement uses TRBV30 and TRBJ1-1, with D possibly matching TRBD1 (6 bases). CDR3 length equals 13 residues. Germline CDR1 reads GTSNPN; CDR2 reads SVGIG (reference sequence). The ends were cut back, 5 bases at V and 5 bases at J, with 15 bases in the middle. The CDR3 DNA reads TGTGCCTGGGAAACAGGGTTAGAGACTGAAGCTTTCTTT. Its translation is CAWETGLETEAFF. Using reference TRBV30 and TRBJ1-1 for the parts outside the CDR3, the full variable domain is SQTIHQWPATLVQPVGSPLSLECTVEGTSNPNLYWYRQAAGRGLQLLFYSVGIGQISSEVPQNLSASRPQDRQFILSSKKLLLSDSGFYLCAWETGLETEAFFGQGTRLTVV.

This chain connects TRBV5-4 to TRBJ1-5, with 9 bases matching TRBD1. This CDR3 spans 16 amino acids. Trimming at V came to 3 bases and at J to 3 bases, leaving 7 bases not matched to a gene. Germline CDR1 and CDR2: SGHNT and YYREEE (reference sequence). The CDR3 loop reads CASSSGQGTTNQPQHF. CDR3 DNA: TGTGCCAGCAGCTCCGGACAGGGGACCACCAATCAGCCCCAGCATTTT.

The chain carries TRBV18 and TRBJ1-2; weak D call: TRBD1 (5 bases). CDR1 is KGHSH and CDR2 is LQKENI in the germline V gene. Trimming removed 3 bases at V and 1 base at J, with 9 bases between. The CDR3 contains 14 residues. DNA for the CDR3: TGTGCCAGCTCACCCACAGGAAATAACTATGGCTACACCTTC. Amino acids: CASSPTGNNYGYTF.

V usage is TRBV11-3 and J usage is TRBJ2-6; possible D gene TRBD1, 5 bases. This CDR3 has 15 residues. Germline-derived CDR1 and CDR2 are SGHNT and YENEEA. V was pared by 5 bases and J by 3 bases, with 11 bases between. CDR3 DNA: TGTGCCAGCAGCAAGGGGATGCGTGGGGCCAACGTCCTGACTTTC. Protein: CASSKGMRGANVLTF.

The J gene is TRBJ2-1, the V gene TRBV11-2; tentative D call: TRBD1 (6 bases). The germline V gene encodes CDR1 SGHAT and CDR2 FQNNGV. The ends were cut back, 2 bases at V and 6 bases at J, with 14 bases in the middle. The CDR3 is 15 residues long. The CDR3 loop is CASSLIVGGFNEQFF. DNA of the CDR3: TGTGCCAGCAGCTTAATTGTAGGGGGTTTCAATGAGCAGTTCTTC.

The V gene is TRBV4-2, the J gene TRBJ2-5, with a tentative D call TRBD2 (6 bases). V lost 1 base and J 2 bases, leaving 14 bases between the germline ends. Germline V gene data show CDR1 as LGHNA and CDR2 as YNFKEQ. This CDR3 contains 16 residues. This CDR3 reads CASSQGGWTMQETQYF. CDR3 bases: TGTGCCAGCAGCCAAGGGGGCTGGACTATGCAAGAGACCCAGTACTTC.

The rearrangement links TRBV2 to TRBJ2-4; D is perhaps TRBD2 (5 bases). The germline gives CDR1 SNHLY, CDR2 FYNNEI. The ends were cut back, 3 bases at V and 0 bases at J, with 12 bases in the middle. The CDR3 length is 16 residues. For the CDR3, the DNA is TGTGCCAGCAGTGAGACTATCGGCGGAGCCAAAAACATTCAGTACTTC. It specifies CASSETIGGAKNIQYF.

Concerning this clone: The junction differs from germline at one of its ends, possibly a read error. Written as DNA, the CDR3 is TGTGCCAGCAGCCAAAATGTCCCTGGACAGGGCCCTAGCAATCAGCCCCGGCATTTT. Protein: CASSQNVPGQGPSNQPRHF. The chain couples TRBV7-9 to TRBJ1-5; 8 bases line up with TRBD1. Per the germline V gene, CDR1 is SEHNR and CDR2 is FQNEAQ (reference sequence). The CDR3 has 19 residues. Combining the CDR3 with reference TRBV7-9 and TRBJ1-5 gives the whole variable domain DTGVSQNPRHKITKRGQNVTFRCDPISEHNRLYWYRQTLGQGPEFLTYFQNEAQLEKSRLLSDRFSAERPKGSFSTLEIQRTEQGDSAMYLCASSQNVPGQGPSNQPRHFGDGTRLSIL.

V usage is TRBV7-2 and J usage is TRBJ1-2; no definite D call. Germline V gives CDR1 SGHTA, CDR2 FQGNSA. Trimming took off 1 base at V and 7 bases at J, with 7 bases between the two ends. The CDR3 has 12 residues. CDR3 sequence: CASSLVRGGYTF. The CDR3 DNA sequence: TGTGCCAGCAGCTTAGTACGAGGTGGCTACACCTTC.

The chain links TRBV14 to TRBJ1-1, with 7 nucleotides matching TRBD1. The junction had 3 bases not matched to a gene; V was cut back by 4 bases and J by 4 bases. Germline V gene sequence: CDR1 SGHDN, CDR2 FVKESK. The CDR3 has 13 amino acids. The CDR3 DNA follows: TGTGCCAGCAGCCTGACAGGGTCCACTGAAGCTTTCTTT. It is translated as CASSLTGSTEAFF.

The V gene is TRBV30, the J gene TRBJ2-1; D call uncertain. Germline values: CDR1 GTSNPN, CDR2 SVGIG (reference sequence). The CDR3 length is 11 residues. V was trimmed by 5 bases and J by 8 bases, leaving 10 bases between them. CDR3 DNA: TGTGCCTGGGGCGACTTTCATGAGCAGTTCTTC. It is translated as CAWGDFHEQFF.

Worth noting for this clone: The germline gene is not matched at one end of the junction; a read error may be the cause. The chain combines TRBV7-9 with TRBJ2-4; 8 bases align to TRBD1. The CDR3 has 18 residues. Germline V gene lookup returns CDR1 SEHNR and CDR2 FQNEAQ (reference sequence). CDR3 loop: CSSSLSIGDRGGKNIQYF. The CDR3 coding sequence is TGTTCCAGCAGCTTAAGTATTGGAGACAGGGGAGGCAAAAACATTCAGTACTTC. Variable domain in full (rest from reference TRBV7-9 and TRBJ2-4): DTGVSQNPRHKITKRGQNVTFRCDPISEHNRLYWYRQTLGQGPEFLTYFQNEAQLEKSRLLSDRFSAERPKGSFSTLEIQRTEQGDSAMYLCSSSLSIGDRGGKNIQYFGAGTRLSVL.

This clone was detected a few times. One junction end disagrees with the germline gene, perhaps due to a read error. The chain recombines TRBV7-9 with TRBJ1-2; D possibly corresponds to TRBD1 (6 bases). The CDR3 is made up of 14 amino acids. The germline CDR1 and CDR2 sequences are SEHNR and FQNEAQ (reference sequence). The CDR3 sequence: CSSSLAGALYGYTF. Written as DNA, the CDR3 is TGTTCCAGCAGCCTGGCGGGGGCGCTCTATGGCTACACCTTC.

The chain is built from TRBV7-9 and TRBJ2-1; the D is unclear. With 2 bases removed from V and 8 bases from J, the gap between germline ends came to 16 bases. Per the germline V gene, CDR1 is SEHNR and CDR2 is FQNEAQ (reference sequence). This CDR3 comprises 15 residues. CDR3 in amino acids: CASSLNLRARDEQFF. The CDR3 DNA reads as TGTGCCAGCAGCTTAAATCTAAGAGCCCGCGATGAGCAGTTCTTC.

This clone was observed once. This chain joins TRBV27 and TRBJ2-5; 9 positions agree with TRBD2. This CDR3 has 15 amino acids. The V and J ends lost 9 bases and 5 bases, in that order; junction bases with no gene match: 13. Germline CDR1 MNHEY, CDR2 SMNVEV (reference sequence). CDR3 sequence: CASSSRREGRETQYF. CDR3 DNA: TGTGCCAGTAGCTCCCGGCGGGAGGGCCGGGAGACCCAGTACTTC.

The V and J genes are TRBV9 and TRBJ1-2; tentative D call: TRBD1 (5 bases). The V gene lost 0 bases and the J gene lost 5 bases, with 11 bases spanning the gap. The V gene's germline CDR1 is SGDLS and CDR2 YYNGEE. The CDR3 is made up of 14 amino acids. For the CDR3, the DNA is TGTGCCAGCAGCGTAGATGGGGGGGGGTATGGCTACACCTTC. Translated: CASSVDGGGYGYTF. The full variable domain, rest sourced from reference TRBV9 and TRBJ1-2, is DSGVTQTPKHLITATGQRVTLRCSPRSGDLSVYWYQQSLDQGLQFLIQYYNGEERAKGNILERFSAQQFPDLHSELNLSSLELGDSALYFCASSVDGGGYGYTFGSGTRLTVV.

The genes are TRBV15 and TRBJ2-7; tentative D call: TRBD2 (6 bases). Trimming stripped 3 bases from V and 3 bases from J, with 18 bases between. Germline loops: CDR1 LNHNV, CDR2 YYDKDF (reference sequence). This CDR3 comprises 16 residues. The CDR3 DNA is TGTGCCACCAGCAGGCTATCCCGCGGGATTCGCTACGAGCAGTACTTC. It specifies CATSRLSRGIRYEQYF.

This clone turned up a few times. The CDR3 region is CASSPLGAGLGGYTF. The CDR3 DNA reads TGTGCCAGCAGCCCTCTAGGGGCAGGCCTGGGGGGCTACACCTTC. This sequence joins TRBV7-2 and TRBJ1-2; TRBD1 is a possible D gene (5 bases). CDR1 is SGHTA and CDR2 is FQGNSA in the germline V gene. The V and J ends lost 5 bases and 8 bases respectively, with 21 bases between them. The CDR3 has 15 amino acids.

As for this clone: Sequence at one end of the junction differs from germline and may be a read error. Other nucleotide sequences from this sample produce the same CDR3. The J gene is TRBJ2-1, the V gene TRBV7-7; D may be TRBD2 (6 bases). The CDR3 sequence is 16 residues long. Germline assignment: CDR1 SSHAT and CDR2 FNYEAQ (reference sequence). The CDR3 here is CASSPSGRSRLDEQFF. In DNA, the CDR3 is TGTGCTAGCAGCCCTAGTGGGAGGTCTCGATTGGATGAGCAGTTCTTC.

This rearrangement joins TRBV7-2 to TRBJ2-7; possible D gene TRBD2, 5 bases. CDR3 length equals 15 residues. The V end lost 5 bases, the J end lost 0 bases, and 14 bases lay between the germline ends. Germline values: CDR1 SGHTA, CDR2 FQGNSA. The CDR3 DNA follows: TGTGCCAGCAGCCAAGGTCTAGCCCCCTCCTACGAGCAGTACTTC. Translating it yields CASSQGLAPSYEQYF.